This T cell receptor (beta chain) originates from a study of blood T cell repertoires in COVID-19. This clone came up a few times. Libraries were prepared by immunoSEQ multiplex PCR; TCRdb keeps only in-frame clonotypes and omits some of them. The repertoire holds some 260,000 clones, with roughly 84% as singletons. The receptor was isolated from a woman aged 18-30 years with acute or convalescent COVID-19. Sequencing was performed on peripheral blood.

The CDR3 bases are TGTGCCAGCAGAACGGGGGGGCAGGACACTGAAGCTTTCTTT. Translation: CASRTGGQDTEAFF. The J gene is TRBJ1-1, the V gene TRBV7-9, with D tentatively TRBD1 (6 bases). Deletions cut 6 bases from V and 3 bases from J, with 14 bases between. Germline V gene lookup returns CDR1 SEHNR and CDR2 FQNEAQ (reference sequence). The CDR3 is 14 residues long.